These T cell receptor beta chains were read from a single sample in a study of blood T cells in healthy people across ages. TCRdb analysed the 5' RACE reads with MiXCR anew, one entry per CDR3 protein. The sample carries over 1.5 million distinct CDR3 sequences, around half recorded once. Sequencing input: blood. The receptor source for this set is a woman in her forties in good health. Both conserved end residues are part of each CDR3. The order of the fields is CDR3 protein, CDR3 DNA, D gene, V gene, clone size, J gene. The D gene is left open where the match is weak. Only part of the rows carry a size: once, few, many, or a class if the clone is expanded.

CATSRDKPYEQYF,TGTGCCACCAGCAGAGACAAGCCCTACGAGCAGTACTTC,NA,TRBV15,few,TRBJ2-7
CASRAGRSPPETQYF,TGTGCCAGCAGGGCCGGGCGGAGCCCCCCAGAGACCCAGTACTTC,NA,TRBV2,NA,TRBJ2-5
CSVRDRGLSSYNEQFF,TGCAGCGTTCGGGACAGGGGTCTTAGCTCCTACAATGAGCAGTTCTTC,TRBD1,TRBV29-1,few,TRBJ2-1
CASSSLRGREAETQYF,TGTGCCAGCAGCTCCCTAAGGGGCAGGGAAGCAGAGACCCAGTACTTC,NA,TRBV11-2,NA,TRBJ2-5
CASGHAGTGLNEQFF,TGTGCCAGCGGCCACGCCGGGACCGGACTCAATGAGCAGTTCTTC,NA,TRBV27,NA,TRBJ2-1
CASHPTGPQSYEQYF,TGTGCCAGCCATCCAACAGGACCACAAAGCTACGAGCAGTACTTC,NA,TRBV27,few,TRBJ2-7
CASSLGGAREGSPLHF,TGTGCCAGCAGCTTAGGGGGGGCAAGGGAAGGATCACCCCTCCACTTT,NA,TRBV7-2,NA,TRBJ1-6
CATSSGGGPRYNEQFF,TGTGCCACCAGCAGTGGGGGGGGACCACGTTACAATGAGCAGTTCTTC,TRBD2,TRBV15,NA,TRBJ2-1
CATSRDKRGRVHEQFF,TGTGCCACCAGCAGAGATAAGCGGGGGAGGGTCCATGAGCAGTTCTTC,TRBD2,TRBV15,many,TRBJ2-1
CASSLFTGSTGTQYF,TGTGCCAGCAGTTTGTTCACAGGTAGCACAGGTACGCAGTATTTT,NA,TRBV27,NA,TRBJ2-3
CASSYLQGRMDSPFHF,TGTGCCAGCAGTTACTTACAGGGGCGTATGGATTCACCCTTCCACTTT,TRBD1,TRBV6-5,NA,TRBJ1-6
CASLQQGDNEQFF,TGTGCCAGCTTACAACAGGGAGACAATGAGCAGTTCTTC,NA,TRBV18,NA,TRBJ2-1
CASSYAKGLLGDNEQFF,TGTGCCAGCAGTTACGCAAAAGGGCTCCTTGGGGACAATGAGCAGTTCTTC,NA,TRBV6-5,NA,TRBJ2-1
CASSLARTGGPHEQYF,TGCGCCAGCAGCTTGGCCAGGACGGGGGGGCCCCACGAGCAGTACTTC,TRBD2,TRBV5-1,NA,TRBJ2-7
CASSYSQGISYNEQFF,TGTGCCAGCAGTTACTCGCAGGGAATATCATACAATGAGCAGTTCTTC,NA,TRBV6-5,NA,TRBJ2-1
CASSPRVLAEAQETQYF,TGTGCCAGCAGCCCCAGGGTCTTGGCGGAGGCCCAAGAGACCCAGTACTTC,NA,TRBV11-2,NA,TRBJ2-5
CAITGDRGRNEQYF,TGTGCCATCACTGGGGACAGGGGGAGGAACGAGCAGTACTTC,TRBD1,TRBV10-3,NA,TRBJ2-7
CASSLTPDEYHLQQYF,TGTGCCAGCAGCTTAACCCCAGACGAGTACCACCTCCAACAGTACTTC,NA,TRBV7-2,few,TRBJ2-7
CASVGTAYGYTF,TGTGCCAGCGTCGGGACAGCGTATGGCTACACCTTC,TRBD1,TRBV6-1,NA,TRBJ1-2
CATFPYGGATDTQYF,TGTGCCACTTTCCCATACGGGGGGGCGACAGATACGCAGTATTTT,TRBD2,TRBV12-3/TRBV12-4,NA,TRBJ2-3
CASSQVSQGVSSYEQYF,TGCGCCAGCAGCCAAGTGTCGCAGGGGGTATCGTCCTACGAGCAGTACTTC,TRBD1,TRBV4-1,few,TRBJ2-7
CSASSAGSYTF,TGCAGTGCTAGCTCAGCAGGGAGCTACACCTTC,NA,TRBV20-1,NA,TRBJ1-2
CSASEGTSTDTQYF,TGCAGTGCTAGTGAGGGGACTAGCACAGATACGCAGTATTTT,NA,TRBV20-1,NA,TRBJ2-3
CASSQQASLAKNIQYF,TGTGCCAGCAGCCAACAAGCTTCTCTAGCCAAAAACATTCAGTACTTC,NA,TRBV3-1,NA,TRBJ2-4
CARNSAETYEQYF,TGTGCCAGAAATAGCGCGGAGACCTACGAGCAGTACTTC,NA,TRBV2,few,TRBJ2-7
CASSQGRGGLETQYF,TGCGCCAGCAGCCAAGGTCGGGGGGGACTGGAGACCCAGTACTTC,TRBD2,TRBV4-3,few,TRBJ2-5
CASRTLKGTATNSGANVLTF,TGTGCCAGCAGGACCTTGAAAGGGACAGCTACTAACTCTGGGGCCAACGTCCTGACTTTC,TRBD1,TRBV6-2/TRBV6-3,NA,TRBJ2-6
CASSHAPGQGSPEAFF,TGCGCCAGCAGCCACGCACCGGGACAGGGTAGCCCTGAAGCTTTCTTT,TRBD1,TRBV4-1,NA,TRBJ1-1
CASSKAPGQGPTYEQYF,TGTGCCAGCAGCAAAGCCCCGGGACAGGGACCAACCTACGAGCAGTACTTC,TRBD1,TRBV6-2/TRBV6-3,NA,TRBJ2-7
CASSSKTSGGDIQYF,TGTGCCAGCAGCTCCAAAACTAGCGGGGGGGACATTCAGTACTTC,TRBD2,TRBV7-2,few,TRBJ2-4
CASSQSVGINYGYTF,TGTGCCAGCAGCCAATCTGTGGGGATCAACTATGGCTACACCTTC,NA,TRBV7-2,NA,TRBJ1-2
CASSLQGAGGNQPQHF,TGTGCCAGCAGCCTACAGGGGGCCGGAGGCAATCAGCCCCAGCATTTT,TRBD1,TRBV7-2,NA,TRBJ1-5
CSARTHINEQFF,TGCAGTGCTAGGACCCACATAAATGAGCAGTTCTTC,NA,TRBV20-1,few,TRBJ2-1
CASSEGVLRNAPLHF,TGTGCCAGCAGTGAAGGGGTTCTTAGGAATGCACCCCTCCACTTT,NA,TRBV25-1,NA,TRBJ1-6
CSAGLAGGGDTQYF,TGCAGCGCCGGACTAGCGGGGGGTGGAGATACGCAGTATTTT,TRBD2,TRBV29-1,NA,TRBJ2-3
CASNTGTGTDEQYF,TGTGCCAGTAACACCGGGACAGGCACCGACGAGCAGTACTTC,TRBD1,TRBV19,once,TRBJ2-7
CASSPIFQTTAKNIQYF,TGTGCCAGCTCACCAATTTTCCAGACCACCGCCAAAAACATTCAGTACTTC,NA,TRBV18,NA,TRBJ2-4
CASGQGGYNEQFF,TGTGCCAGCGGCCAGGGGGGCTACAATGAGCAGTTCTTC,NA,TRBV25-1,NA,TRBJ2-1
CASSKDPLRQGGQPQHF,TGTGCCAGCAGCAAAGACCCCCTACGGCAGGGGGGTCAGCCCCAGCATTTT,NA,TRBV21-1,NA,TRBJ1-5
CASTRGVSNQPQHF,TGTGCCAGCACCCGGGGGGTTAGCAATCAGCCCCAGCATTTT,NA,TRBV12-3/TRBV12-4,few,TRBJ1-5
CASSLDPAGHYEQYF,TGTGCCAGCAGCTTAGACCCAGCGGGGCATTACGAGCAGTACTTC,TRBD2,TRBV11-2,few,TRBJ2-7
CSAREGQGWARTQYF,TGCAGTGCTAGAGAAGGACAGGGGTGGGCTCGGACGCAGTATTTT,TRBD1,TRBV20-1,NA,TRBJ2-3
CASSPGSVGNQPQHF,TGCGCCAGCAGCCCGGGTTCAGTAGGGAATCAGCCCCAGCATTTT,NA,TRBV5-1,few,TRBJ1-5
CASSSNTGIYNEQFF,TGTGCCAGCAGCTCAAACACGGGGATCTACAATGAGCAGTTCTTC,NA,TRBV7-2,NA,TRBJ2-1
CASSQTSGRDQPQHF,TGTGCCAGCAGTCAAACGTCGGGGCGGGATCAGCCCCAGCATTTT,NA,TRBV11-2,NA,TRBJ1-5
CASSLEGRDYSNQPQHF,TGTGCCAGCAGTTTAGAGGGCAGAGACTATAGCAATCAGCCCCAGCATTTT,NA,TRBV12-3/TRBV12-4,NA,TRBJ1-5
CASSYGGALTPGPQETQYF,TGTGCCAGCAGTTACGGAGGAGCGCTTACCCCTGGTCCCCAAGAGACCCAGTACTTC,NA,TRBV6-5,few,TRBJ2-5
CASTYGGTEAFF,TGTGCCAGCACGTACGGGGGCACTGAAGCTTTCTTT,NA,TRBV28,NA,TRBJ1-1
CSARGQGDLTDTQYF,TGCAGTGCTAGAGGGCAGGGGGACCTTACAGATACGCAGTATTTT,TRBD1,TRBV20-1,NA,TRBJ2-3
CASSYRGLVYEQYF,TGTGCCAGCAGTTACAGGGGGCTGGTCTACGAGCAGTACTTC,TRBD1,TRBV6-5,few,TRBJ2-7
CATSRDRGVTYGYTF,TGTGCCACCAGCAGAGATAGAGGGGTTACCTATGGCTACACCTTC,NA,TRBV15,few,TRBJ1-2
CASSLEATYTQYF,TGTGCCAGCAGCTTAGAGGCTACGTATACGCAGTATTTT,NA,TRBV7-9,once,TRBJ2-3